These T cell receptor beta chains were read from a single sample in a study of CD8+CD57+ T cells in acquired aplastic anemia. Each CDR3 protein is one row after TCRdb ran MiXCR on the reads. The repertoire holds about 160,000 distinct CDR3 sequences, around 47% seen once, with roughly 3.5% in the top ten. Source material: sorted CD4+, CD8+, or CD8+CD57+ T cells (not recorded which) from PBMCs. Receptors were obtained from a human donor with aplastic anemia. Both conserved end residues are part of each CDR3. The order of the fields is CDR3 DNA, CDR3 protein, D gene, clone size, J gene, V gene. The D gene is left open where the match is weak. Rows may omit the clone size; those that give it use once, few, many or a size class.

CDR3nt: TGCAGCGTTGGGCGGACTAGCACAGATACGCAGTATTTT
CDR3aa: CSVGRTSTDTQYF
d_gene: -
abundance: -
j_gene: TRBJ2-3
v_gene: TRBV29-1

CDR3nt: TGTGCCAGTAGTCCGACAGACTACTATGGCTACACCTTC
CDR3aa: CASSPTDYYGYTF
d_gene: -
abundance: -
j_gene: TRBJ1-2
v_gene: TRBV19

CDR3nt: TGTGCCAGCAGCTTATCACGGTGCACTGAAGCTTTCTTT
CDR3aa: CASSLSRCTEAFF
d_gene: -
abundance: many
j_gene: TRBJ1-1
v_gene: TRBV11-3

CDR3nt: TGTGCCAGCAGCTCAACAGGGTACCAAGAGACCCAGTACTTC
CDR3aa: CASSSTGYQETQYF
d_gene: -
abundance: -
j_gene: TRBJ2-5
v_gene: TRBV7-3

CDR3nt: TGTGCCAGCAGTGAAAGTGTGACAGGGAGGGGCACAGATACGCAGTATTTT
CDR3aa: CASSESVTGRGTDTQYF
d_gene: -
abundance: many
j_gene: TRBJ2-3
v_gene: TRBV2

CDR3nt: TGTGCCAGCAGCCAAAGACAGGGTACCTACGAGCAGTACTTC
CDR3aa: CASSQRQGTYEQYF
d_gene: TRBD1
abundance: -
j_gene: TRBJ2-7
v_gene: TRBV7-9

CDR3nt: TGTGCCAGCAGCCGGGCAGGTCTAAGGGAAAAACTGTTTTTT
CDR3aa: CASSRAGLREKLFF
d_gene: -
abundance: many
j_gene: TRBJ1-4
v_gene: TRBV2

CDR3nt: TGTGCCAGCAGTTTTCGACAGAGCTATGGCTACACCTTC
CDR3aa: CASSFRQSYGYTF
d_gene: -
abundance: -
j_gene: TRBJ1-2
v_gene: TRBV12-3/TRBV12-4

CDR3nt: TGTGCCAGCAGCTCCCCGACGTGGCAGGGGGATTCACCCCTCCACTTT
CDR3aa: CASSSPTWQGDSPLHF
d_gene: TRBD1
abundance: -
j_gene: TRBJ1-6
v_gene: TRBV11-1

CDR3nt: TGTGCCAGCAGCTTAGGTACTAGCGGGCACCAAGAGACCCAGTACTTC
CDR3aa: CASSLGTSGHQETQYF
d_gene: TRBD2
abundance: few
j_gene: TRBJ2-5
v_gene: TRBV5-8

CDR3nt: TGCAGCGTTGGCCCCGGGGAAGAGACCCAGTACTTC
CDR3aa: CSVGPGEETQYF
d_gene: -
abundance: many
j_gene: TRBJ2-5
v_gene: TRBV29-1

CDR3nt: TGCAGTGCTCGACAGGGAGGCACCGGGGAGCTGTTTTTT
CDR3aa: CSARQGGTGELFF
d_gene: -
abundance: once
j_gene: TRBJ2-2
v_gene: TRBV20-1

CDR3nt: TGCGCCAGCAGCGCATACCGGGACACCAATACGCAGTATTTT
CDR3aa: CASSAYRDTNTQYF
d_gene: -
abundance: -
j_gene: TRBJ2-3
v_gene: TRBV10-1

CDR3nt: TGCAGCGTTGAGCCCGCGGGCGGCACGGATACGCAGTATTTT
CDR3aa: CSVEPAGGTDTQYF
d_gene: -
abundance: -
j_gene: TRBJ2-3
v_gene: TRBV29-1

CDR3nt: TGCAGCGTTGGTCTGGGAGGAGAGACCCAGTACTTC
CDR3aa: CSVGLGGETQYF
d_gene: -
abundance: -
j_gene: TRBJ2-5
v_gene: TRBV29-1

CDR3nt: TGTGCCACCAGTGATATACTAGCGGACACCGGGGAGCTGTACTTC
CDR3aa: CATSDILADTGELYF
d_gene: TRBD2
abundance: -
j_gene: TRBJ2-7
v_gene: TRBV24-1

CDR3nt: TGCAGCGTTCCGATCGAGAACACTGAAGCTTTCTTT
CDR3aa: CSVPIENTEAFF
d_gene: -
abundance: -
j_gene: TRBJ1-1
v_gene: TRBV29-1

CDR3nt: TGTGCCAGCAGCTTAGCTCCAGGGGGTCACAATCAGCCCCAGCATTTT
CDR3aa: CASSLAPGGHNQPQHF
d_gene: TRBD1
abundance: -
j_gene: TRBJ1-5
v_gene: TRBV7-2

CDR3nt: TGTGCCAGCAGCCCGGGACAGGGCGAAGGAAACACCATATATTTT
CDR3aa: CASSPGQGEGNTIYF
d_gene: TRBD1
abundance: few
j_gene: TRBJ1-3
v_gene: TRBV25-1

CDR3nt: TGCGCCAGCAGGAGGGTGGGACAGCCGAGCACAGATACGCAGTATTTT
CDR3aa: CASRRVGQPSTDTQYF
d_gene: TRBD1
abundance: many
j_gene: TRBJ2-3
v_gene: TRBV5-1

CDR3nt: TGCAGCGTTCCGGGACAGGGGATGGAAGGCTACACCTTC
CDR3aa: CSVPGQGMEGYTF
d_gene: TRBD1
abundance: -
j_gene: TRBJ1-2
v_gene: TRBV29-1

CDR3nt: TGCGCCAGCAGCTTATCTTTGGGTGGCGGGGGCTACGAGCAGTACTTC
CDR3aa: CASSLSLGGGGYEQYF
d_gene: TRBD2
abundance: many
j_gene: TRBJ2-7
v_gene: TRBV5-1

CDR3nt: TGTGCCATCAGTGAGCGTCAGCAAGAGACCCAGTACTTC
CDR3aa: CAISERQQETQYF
d_gene: -
abundance: -
j_gene: TRBJ2-5
v_gene: TRBV10-3

CDR3nt: TGTGCCAGCAGTGTCGGGACAGGGGAATATGGCTACACCTTC
CDR3aa: CASSVGTGEYGYTF
d_gene: TRBD1
abundance: -
j_gene: TRBJ1-2
v_gene: TRBV25-1

CDR3nt: TGTGCCAGCAGCGGGGGACAGGGGGCAGGTGAAAAACTGTTTTTT
CDR3aa: CASSGGQGAGEKLFF
d_gene: TRBD1
abundance: few
j_gene: TRBJ1-4
v_gene: TRBV9

CDR3nt: TGTGCCAGTAGTATAGGTAGAAAAGATACGCAGTATTTT
CDR3aa: CASSIGRKDTQYF
d_gene: -
abundance: many
j_gene: TRBJ2-3
v_gene: TRBV19

CDR3nt: TGTGCCAGCAGTTTAAGGCCCGACTCAGGTGAGCAGTTCTTC
CDR3aa: CASSLRPDSGEQFF
d_gene: -
abundance: many
j_gene: TRBJ2-1
v_gene: TRBV12-3/TRBV12-4

CDR3nt: TGCAGCGCGGGACAGGGCTTTCTAGGCTACACCTTC
CDR3aa: CSAGQGFLGYTF
d_gene: TRBD1
abundance: -
j_gene: TRBJ1-2
v_gene: TRBV29-1

CDR3nt: TGCAGTGCTAGGTTTGGGTCCTCAAATGAGCAGTTCTTC
CDR3aa: CSARFGSSNEQFF
d_gene: -
abundance: -
j_gene: TRBJ2-1
v_gene: TRBV20-1

CDR3nt: TGTGCCAGTAGTATTCCCGCTTACAATCAGCCCCAGCATTTT
CDR3aa: CASSIPAYNQPQHF
d_gene: -
abundance: few
j_gene: TRBJ1-5
v_gene: TRBV19

CDR3nt: TGTGCCAGCTCACGACAAAGGAGGGGAAACACCATATATTTT
CDR3aa: CASSRQRRGNTIYF
d_gene: -
abundance: -
j_gene: TRBJ1-3
v_gene: TRBV18

CDR3nt: TGTGCCAGCAGCTCCGATTTCAACGGTGGCTACACCTTC
CDR3aa: CASSSDFNGGYTF
d_gene: -
abundance: once
j_gene: TRBJ1-2
v_gene: TRBV7-8

CDR3nt: TGTGCCAGCAGCGGGGGCTTTAGCGGGGGGTTCCCCACAGATACGCAGTATTTT
CDR3aa: CASSGGFSGGFPTDTQYF
d_gene: TRBD2
abundance: few
j_gene: TRBJ2-3
v_gene: TRBV4-2

CDR3nt: TGTGCCAGTAGTATGAACAGGGGGTATTCACCCCTCCACTTT
CDR3aa: CASSMNRGYSPLHF
d_gene: TRBD1
abundance: few
j_gene: TRBJ1-6
v_gene: TRBV19

CDR3nt: TGTGCCATCAGGGGAACCGGGACAGGGGATGAGCAGTTCTTC
CDR3aa: CAIRGTGTGDEQFF
d_gene: TRBD1
abundance: -
j_gene: TRBJ2-1
v_gene: TRBV10-3

CDR3nt: TGTGCCAGCAGTTCCGGACTAGCGGGGACCTCCTACAATGAGCAGTTCTTC
CDR3aa: CASSSGLAGTSYNEQFF
d_gene: TRBD2
abundance: few
j_gene: TRBJ2-1
v_gene: TRBV6-2/TRBV6-3

CDR3nt: TGTGCCACGTGGACAGGGGATCAGCCCCAGCATTTT
CDR3aa: CATWTGDQPQHF
d_gene: TRBD1
abundance: many
j_gene: TRBJ1-5
v_gene: TRBV27

CDR3nt: TGTGCCAGCAGCGCCAACCAGGGGCTTAATTCACCCCTCCACTTT
CDR3aa: CASSANQGLNSPLHF
d_gene: -
abundance: many
j_gene: TRBJ1-6
v_gene: TRBV9

CDR3nt: TGTGCCAGCAGTGAAGCAGTGACATGGAATCAGCCCCAGCATTTT
CDR3aa: CASSEAVTWNQPQHF
d_gene: -
abundance: -
j_gene: TRBJ1-5
v_gene: TRBV2

CDR3nt: TGTGCCAGCCGCTGGTTTGAGAGCTCCTACGAGCAGTACTTC
CDR3aa: CASRWFESSYEQYF
d_gene: -
abundance: -
j_gene: TRBJ2-7
v_gene: TRBV2

CDR3nt: TGCGCCAGCAGCCACGACGGGGGGGCAGGGCAGTTCTTC
CDR3aa: CASSHDGGAGQFF
d_gene: TRBD2
abundance: -
j_gene: TRBJ2-1
v_gene: TRBV4-3